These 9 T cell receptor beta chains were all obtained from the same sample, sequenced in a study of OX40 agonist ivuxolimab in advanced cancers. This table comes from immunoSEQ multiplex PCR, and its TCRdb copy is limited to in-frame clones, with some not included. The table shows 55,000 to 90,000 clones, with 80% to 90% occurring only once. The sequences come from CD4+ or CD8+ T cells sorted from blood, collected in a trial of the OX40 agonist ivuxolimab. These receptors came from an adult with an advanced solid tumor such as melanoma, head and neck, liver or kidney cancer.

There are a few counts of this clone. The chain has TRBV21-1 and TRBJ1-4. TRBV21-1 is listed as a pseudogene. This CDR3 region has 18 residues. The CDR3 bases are TGTGCCAGCAGCAAGGGGGGGGTTGTGGAGGCGTTTAATGAAAAACTGTTTTTT. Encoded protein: CASSKGGVVEAFNEKLFF.

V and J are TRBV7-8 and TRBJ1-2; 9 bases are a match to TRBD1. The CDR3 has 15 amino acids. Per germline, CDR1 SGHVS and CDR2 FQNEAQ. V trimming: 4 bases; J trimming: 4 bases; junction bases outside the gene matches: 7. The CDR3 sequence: CASSSATGGLYGYTF. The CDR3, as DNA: TGTGCCAGCAGCTCTGCTACAGGGGGCCTCTATGGCTACACCTTC.

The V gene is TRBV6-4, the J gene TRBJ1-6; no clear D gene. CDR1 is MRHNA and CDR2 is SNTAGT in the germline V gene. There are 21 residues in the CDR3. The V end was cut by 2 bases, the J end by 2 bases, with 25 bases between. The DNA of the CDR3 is TGTGCCAGCAGTGACGAAAGTACCCGCGGACGGATTGACCCCTATAATTCACCCCTCCACTTT. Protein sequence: CASSDESTRGRIDPYNSPLHF.

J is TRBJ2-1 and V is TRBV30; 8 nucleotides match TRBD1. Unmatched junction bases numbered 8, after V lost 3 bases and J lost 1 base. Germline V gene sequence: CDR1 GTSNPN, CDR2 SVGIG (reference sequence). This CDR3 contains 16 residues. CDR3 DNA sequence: TGTGCCTGGAGCACGGGGACAGGTTCTTCCTACAATGAGCAGTTCTTC. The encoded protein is CAWSTGTGSSYNEQFF.

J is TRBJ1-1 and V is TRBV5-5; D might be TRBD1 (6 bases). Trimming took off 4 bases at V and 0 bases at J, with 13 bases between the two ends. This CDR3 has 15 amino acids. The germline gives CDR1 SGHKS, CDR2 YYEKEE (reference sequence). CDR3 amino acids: CASSLDSLLNTEAFF. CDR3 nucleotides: TGTGCCAGCAGCCTGGACAGTCTCTTGAACACTGAAGCTTTCTTT.

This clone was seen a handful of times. CDR3 coding DNA: TGTGCCACCAGCAGAGCCGGGACAGCGAACACTGAAGCTTTCTTT. This translates into CATSRAGTANTEAFF. V and J are TRBV15 and TRBJ1-1; 7 bases fit TRBD1. Germline CDR1 and CDR2: LNHNV and YYDKDF (reference sequence). This CDR3 has 15 amino acids. J was trimmed by 1 base and V by 1 base; bases with no gene match: 3.

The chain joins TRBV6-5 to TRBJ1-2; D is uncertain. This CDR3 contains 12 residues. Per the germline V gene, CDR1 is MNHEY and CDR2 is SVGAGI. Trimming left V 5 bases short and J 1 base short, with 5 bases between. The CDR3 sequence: CASSKYNYGYTF. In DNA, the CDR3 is TGTGCCAGCAGTAAATATAACTATGGCTACACCTTC.

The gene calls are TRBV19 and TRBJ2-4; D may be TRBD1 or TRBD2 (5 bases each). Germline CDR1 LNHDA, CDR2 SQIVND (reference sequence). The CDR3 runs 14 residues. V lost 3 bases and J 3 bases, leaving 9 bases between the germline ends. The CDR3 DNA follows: TGTGCCAGTAGTATCGGGGCGGGCAAAAACATTCAGTACTTC. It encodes CASSIGAGKNIQYF.

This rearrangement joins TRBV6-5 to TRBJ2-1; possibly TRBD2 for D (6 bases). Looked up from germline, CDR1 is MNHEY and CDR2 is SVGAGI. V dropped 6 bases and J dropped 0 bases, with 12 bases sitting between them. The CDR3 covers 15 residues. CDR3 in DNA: TGTGCCAGCAGCCCCGACGGGAGCTCCTACAATGAGCAGTTCTTC. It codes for CASSPDGSSYNEQFF.